This entry describes one TCR beta chain. This entry belongs to a study of blood T cell repertoires in COVID-19. On the study more broadly: Some COVID-19 samples were acute and others convalescent; all came from the United States, Italy and Spain. PBMCs, B-cell-depleted T cells, or T cells provided the cDNA or gDNA that made up the material.

Participants were aged about 18 to 100 years from about two dozen US areas. Each exposed participant met a COVID-19 case in the 2 weeks preceding study entry. The CDR3 covers 14 residues. V lost 6 bases and J lost 7, with 13 bases in between. Germline assignment: CDR1 SEHNR and CDR2 FQNEAQ (reference sequence). TCRdb's copy holds only in-frame clones and misses some; the assay was immunoSEQ multiplex PCR. The sample shows 350,000 to 450,000 clones, about 89% of them seen only once. The material sequenced was PBMCs or T cells enriched from blood (not recorded which). The clonotype originates from a middle-aged woman who had been exposed to COVID-19. This sequence joins TRBV7-9 and TRBJ1-6; D ambiguous. The CDR3 DNA follows: TGTGCCAGCAGTGGAGAGGCTGAGAATTCACCCCTCCACTTT. This gives the protein CASSGEAENSPLHF.